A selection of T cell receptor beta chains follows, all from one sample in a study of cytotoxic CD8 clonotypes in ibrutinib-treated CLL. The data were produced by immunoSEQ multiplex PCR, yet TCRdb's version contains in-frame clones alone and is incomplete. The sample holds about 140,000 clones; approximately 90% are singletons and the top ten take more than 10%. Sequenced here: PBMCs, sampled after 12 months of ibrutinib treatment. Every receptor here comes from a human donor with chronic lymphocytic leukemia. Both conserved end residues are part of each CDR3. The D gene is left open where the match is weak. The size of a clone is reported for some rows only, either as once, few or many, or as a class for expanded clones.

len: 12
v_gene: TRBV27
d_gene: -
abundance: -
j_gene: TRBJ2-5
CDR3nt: TGTGCCAGCAGTCCCGTAGGAGAGACCCAGTACTTC
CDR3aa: CASSPVGETQYF

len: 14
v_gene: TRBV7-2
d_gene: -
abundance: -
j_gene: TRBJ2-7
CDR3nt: TGTGCCAGCAGCTTAGCTCACGCATACTACGAGCAGTACTTC
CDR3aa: CASSLAHAYYEQYF

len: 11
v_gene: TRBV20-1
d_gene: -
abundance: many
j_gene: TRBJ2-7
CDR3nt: TGCAGTGTACCGACGGGGGACGAGCAGTACTTC
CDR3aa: CSVPTGDEQYF

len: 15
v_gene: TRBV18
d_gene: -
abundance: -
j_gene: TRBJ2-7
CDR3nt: TGTGCCAGCTCACCACCGGCAGGGGAGGACGACGAGCAGTACTTC
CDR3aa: CASSPPAGEDDEQYF

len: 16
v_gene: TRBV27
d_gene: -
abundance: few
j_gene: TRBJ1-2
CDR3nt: TGTGCCAGCAGGGGGGAGGGGCGGGGGGCGAACTATGGCTACACCTTC
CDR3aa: CASRGEGRGANYGYTF

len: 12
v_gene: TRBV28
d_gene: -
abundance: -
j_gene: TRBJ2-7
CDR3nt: TGTGCCAGCGGCCTGGACAGACTCGAGCAGTACTTC
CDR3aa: CASGLDRLEQYF

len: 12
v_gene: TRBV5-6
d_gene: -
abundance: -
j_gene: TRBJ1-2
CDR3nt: TGTGCCAGCACCGCGGACAACTATGGCTACACCTTC
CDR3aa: CASTADNYGYTF

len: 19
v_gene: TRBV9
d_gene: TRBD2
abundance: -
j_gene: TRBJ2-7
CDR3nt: TGTGCCAGCAGCGTAGCCCCGGGGGTAGCGGGAATCGGGTCCTACGAGCAGTACTTC
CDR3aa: CASSVAPGVAGIGSYEQYF

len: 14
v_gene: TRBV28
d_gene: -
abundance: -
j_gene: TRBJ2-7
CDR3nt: TGTGCCAGCAGTTTGACGGTCGTCTCCTACGAGCAGTACTTC
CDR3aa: CASSLTVVSYEQYF

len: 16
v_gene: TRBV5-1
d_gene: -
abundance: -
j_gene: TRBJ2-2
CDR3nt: TGCGCCAGCAGCTTGGACGCCGCCGCGAACACCGGGGAGCTGTTTTTT
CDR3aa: CASSLDAAANTGELFF

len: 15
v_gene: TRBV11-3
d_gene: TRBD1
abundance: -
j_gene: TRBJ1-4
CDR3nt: TGTGCCAGCAGCTTAGGGGACAGGGAGCATGAAAAACTGTTTTTT
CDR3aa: CASSLGDREHEKLFF

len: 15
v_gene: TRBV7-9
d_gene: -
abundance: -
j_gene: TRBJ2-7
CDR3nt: TGTGCCAGCAGCCTTCGTACGGGGGCGGAATACGAGCAGTACTTC
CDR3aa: CASSLRTGAEYEQYF

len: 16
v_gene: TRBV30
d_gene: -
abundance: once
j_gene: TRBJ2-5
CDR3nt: TGTGCCTGGAGTCCGGCAAGGACGGCCGGCCAAGAGACCCAGTACTTC
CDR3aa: CAWSPARTAGQETQYF

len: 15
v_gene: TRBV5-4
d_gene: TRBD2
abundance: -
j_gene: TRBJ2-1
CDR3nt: TGTGCCAGCAGCTTGCCGACTAGCCCCTACAATGAGCAGTTCTTC
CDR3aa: CASSLPTSPYNEQFF

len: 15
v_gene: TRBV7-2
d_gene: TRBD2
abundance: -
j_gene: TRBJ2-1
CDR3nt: TGTGCCAGCAGCCCAGGACTAGCGGGAGAGGGTGAGCAGTTCTTC
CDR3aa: CASSPGLAGEGEQFF

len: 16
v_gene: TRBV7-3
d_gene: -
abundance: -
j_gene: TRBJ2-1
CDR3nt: TGTGCCAGCAGCTTAATGGCGGGGAGCTCCTACAATGAGCAGTTCTTC
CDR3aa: CASSLMAGSSYNEQFF

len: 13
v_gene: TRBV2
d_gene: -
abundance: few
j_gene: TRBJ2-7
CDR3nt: TGTGCCAGCATGATTGATTTAACCTACGAGCAGTACTTC
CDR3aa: CASMIDLTYEQYF

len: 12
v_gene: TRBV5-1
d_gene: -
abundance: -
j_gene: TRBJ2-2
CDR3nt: TGCGCCAGCAGCTTGGTGAGCGGGGAGCTGTTTTTT
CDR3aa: CASSLVSGELFF

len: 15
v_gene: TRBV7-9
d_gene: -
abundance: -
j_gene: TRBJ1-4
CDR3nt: TGTGCCAGCAGCTTTGGTTCGGACGGAGATGAAAAACTGTTTTTT
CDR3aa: CASSFGSDGDEKLFF

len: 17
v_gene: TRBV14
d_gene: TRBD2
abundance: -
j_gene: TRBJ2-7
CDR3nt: TGTGCCAGCAGCCAAGAAGGGGTACTAGCGGGACGGAACGAGCAGTACTTC
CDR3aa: CASSQEGVLAGRNEQYF

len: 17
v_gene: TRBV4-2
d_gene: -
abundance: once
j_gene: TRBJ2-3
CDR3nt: TGTGCCAGCAGCCTATCTTTGACGGGAGCAGGAGAAGATACGCAGTATTTT
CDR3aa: CASSLSLTGAGEDTQYF

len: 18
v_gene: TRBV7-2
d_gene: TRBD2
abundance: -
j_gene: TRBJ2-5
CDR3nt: TGTGCCAGCAGCACTTCGGTGGGGCTAGCGGGAGGCCGGGAGACCCAGTACTTC
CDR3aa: CASSTSVGLAGGRETQYF

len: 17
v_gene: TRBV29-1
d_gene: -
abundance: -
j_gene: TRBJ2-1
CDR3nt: TGCAGCGTTGAAGGTTCAGCGGGCTTCAGCTCCTACAATGAGCAGTTCTTC
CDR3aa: CSVEGSAGFSSYNEQFF

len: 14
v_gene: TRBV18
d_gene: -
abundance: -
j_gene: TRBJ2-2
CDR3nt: TGTGCCAGCTCACCACTCGGAGGGACCGGGGAGCTGTTTTTT
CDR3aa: CASSPLGGTGELFF

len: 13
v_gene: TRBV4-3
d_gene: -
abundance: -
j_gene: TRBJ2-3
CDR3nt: TGCGCCAGCAGCCAAGATAGGGAGGACAGGCAGTATTTT
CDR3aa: CASSQDREDRQYF

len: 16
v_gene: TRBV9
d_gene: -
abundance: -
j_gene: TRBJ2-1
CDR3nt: TGTGCCAGCAGCGTAACGCCACTAAGCTCCTACAATGAGCAGTTCTTC
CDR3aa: CASSVTPLSSYNEQFF

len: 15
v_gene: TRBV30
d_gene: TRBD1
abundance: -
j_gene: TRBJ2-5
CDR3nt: TGTGCCTGGAGTGTAGGATGGGACAGAGAAGAGACCCAGTACTTC
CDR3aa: CAWSVGWDREETQYF

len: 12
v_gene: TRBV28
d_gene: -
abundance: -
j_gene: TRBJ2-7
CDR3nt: TGTGCCAGCAGACAGCCATCCTACGAGCAGTACTTC
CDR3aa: CASRQPSYEQYF

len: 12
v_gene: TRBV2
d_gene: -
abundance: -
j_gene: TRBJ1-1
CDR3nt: TGTGCCAGCAGAGGAGTCAACACTGAAGCTTTCTTT
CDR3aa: CASRGVNTEAFF

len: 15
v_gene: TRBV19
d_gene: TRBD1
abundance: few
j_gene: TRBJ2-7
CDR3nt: TGTGCCAGTAGCCAAAGCACAGGGGTTCCCTACGAGCAGTACTTC
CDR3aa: CASSQSTGVPYEQYF

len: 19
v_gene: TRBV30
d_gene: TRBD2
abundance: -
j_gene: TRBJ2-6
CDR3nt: TGTGCCTGGAGTGTACGGCCGGGGACTAACCTCTCTGGGGCCAACGTCCTGACTTTC
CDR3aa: CAWSVRPGTNLSGANVLTF

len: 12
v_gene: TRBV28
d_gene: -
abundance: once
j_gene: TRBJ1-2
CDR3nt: TGTGCCGGACGGGGAGGAAACTATGGCTACACCTTC
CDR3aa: CAGRGGNYGYTF

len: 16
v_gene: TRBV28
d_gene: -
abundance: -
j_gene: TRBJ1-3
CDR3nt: TGTGCCAGCAGTTTAACCCCGGCAGGGCATGGAAACACCATATATTTT
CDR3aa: CASSLTPAGHGNTIYF

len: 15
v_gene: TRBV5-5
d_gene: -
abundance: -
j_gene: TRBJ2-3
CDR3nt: TGTGCCAGCAGCTGGGGCCCTACCTCCACAGATACGCAGTATTTT
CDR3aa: CASSWGPTSTDTQYF

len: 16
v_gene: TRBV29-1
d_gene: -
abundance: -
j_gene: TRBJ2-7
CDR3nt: TGCAGCGTTGAATTAAGCCAACAGGGGGGGTTTGGTGAGCAGTACTTC
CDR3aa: CSVELSQQGGFGEQYF

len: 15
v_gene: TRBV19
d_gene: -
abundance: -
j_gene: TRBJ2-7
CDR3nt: TGTGCCAGTAGTATTTACCTAGGACTGGGCTATGAGCAGTACTTC
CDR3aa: CASSIYLGLGYEQYF

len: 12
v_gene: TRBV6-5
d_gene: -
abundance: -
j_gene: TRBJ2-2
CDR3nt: TGTGCCAGCAGGCTAGGGACCGGGGAGCTGTTTTTT
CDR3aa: CASRLGTGELFF

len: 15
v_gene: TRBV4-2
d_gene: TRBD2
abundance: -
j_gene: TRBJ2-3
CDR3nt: TGTGCCAGCAGCGCCGGGAGGCAGACCACAGATACGCAGTATTTT
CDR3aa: CASSAGRQTTDTQYF

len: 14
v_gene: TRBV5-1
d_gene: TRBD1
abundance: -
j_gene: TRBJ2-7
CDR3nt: TGCGCCAGCAGCGTACGGACAGGAATCGACGAGCAGTACTTC
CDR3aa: CASSVRTGIDEQYF

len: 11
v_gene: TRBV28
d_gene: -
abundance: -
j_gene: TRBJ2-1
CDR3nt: TGTGCCAGCGGGCCCTACAATGAGCAGTTCTTC
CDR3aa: CASGPYNEQFF